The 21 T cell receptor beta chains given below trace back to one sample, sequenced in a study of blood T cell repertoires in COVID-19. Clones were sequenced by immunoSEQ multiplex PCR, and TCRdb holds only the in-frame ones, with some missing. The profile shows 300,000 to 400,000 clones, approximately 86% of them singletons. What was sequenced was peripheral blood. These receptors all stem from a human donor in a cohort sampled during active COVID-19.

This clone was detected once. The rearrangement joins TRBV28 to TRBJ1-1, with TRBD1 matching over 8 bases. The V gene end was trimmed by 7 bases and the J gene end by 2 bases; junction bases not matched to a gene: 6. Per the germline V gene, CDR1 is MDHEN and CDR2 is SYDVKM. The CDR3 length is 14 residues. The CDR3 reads CASKAGGENTEAFF. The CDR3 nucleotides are TGTGCCAGCAAGGCAGGGGGCGAAAACACTGAAGCTTTCTTT.

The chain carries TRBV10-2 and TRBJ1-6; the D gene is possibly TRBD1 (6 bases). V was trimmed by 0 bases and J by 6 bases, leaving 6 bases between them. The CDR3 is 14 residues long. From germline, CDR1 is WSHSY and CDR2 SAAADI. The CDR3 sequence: CASSESDSNSPLHF. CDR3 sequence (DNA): TGCGCCAGCAGTGAGTCGGACAGTAATTCACCCCTCCACTTT.

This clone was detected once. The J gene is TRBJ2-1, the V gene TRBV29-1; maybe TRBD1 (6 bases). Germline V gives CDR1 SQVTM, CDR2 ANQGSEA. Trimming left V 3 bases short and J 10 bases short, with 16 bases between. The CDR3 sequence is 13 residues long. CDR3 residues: CSVDNLRGGEQFF. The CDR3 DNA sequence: TGCAGCGTTGACAACCTCAGGGGCGGAGAGCAGTTCTTC.

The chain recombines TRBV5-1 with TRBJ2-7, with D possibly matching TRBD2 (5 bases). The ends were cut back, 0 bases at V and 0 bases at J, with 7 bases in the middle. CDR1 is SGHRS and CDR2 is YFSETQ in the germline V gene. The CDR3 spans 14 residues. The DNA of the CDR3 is TGCGCCAGCAGCTTGGCCGGGGTCTCCTACGAGCAGTACTTC. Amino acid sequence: CASSLAGVSYEQYF.

The CDR3 DNA follows: TGTGCCAGCAGCACCGGACAGGGGGTCTATGGCTACACCTTC. Translation: CASSTGQGVYGYTF. This sequence joins TRBV7-3 and TRBJ1-2; TRBD1 aligns across 10 bases. The CDR3 contains 14 residues. The V gene's germline CDR1 is SGHTA and CDR2 FQGTGA. The V segment lost 5 bases and the J segment 4 bases; nucleotides outside the gene matches: 4. Combining the CDR3 with reference TRBV7-3 and TRBJ1-2 gives the whole variable domain GAGVSQTPSNKVTEKGKYVELRCDPISGHTALYWYRQSLGQGPEFLIYFQGTGAADDSGLPNDRFFAVRPEGSVSTLKIQRTERGDSAVYLCASSTGQGVYGYTFGSGTRLTVV.

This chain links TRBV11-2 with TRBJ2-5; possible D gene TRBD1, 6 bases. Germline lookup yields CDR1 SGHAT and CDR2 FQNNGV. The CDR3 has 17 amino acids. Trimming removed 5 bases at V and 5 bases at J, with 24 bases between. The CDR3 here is CASSGGRLRAGWETQYF. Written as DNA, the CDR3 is TGTGCCAGCAGCGGGGGCAGGCTCAGGGCTGGTTGGGAGACCCAGTACTTC. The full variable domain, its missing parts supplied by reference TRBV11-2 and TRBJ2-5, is EAGVAQSPRYKIIEKRQSVAFWCNPISGHATLYWYQQILGQGPKLLIQFQNNGVVDDSQLPKDRFSAERLKGVDSTLKIQPAKLEDSAVYLCASSGGRLRAGWETQYFGPGTRLLVL.

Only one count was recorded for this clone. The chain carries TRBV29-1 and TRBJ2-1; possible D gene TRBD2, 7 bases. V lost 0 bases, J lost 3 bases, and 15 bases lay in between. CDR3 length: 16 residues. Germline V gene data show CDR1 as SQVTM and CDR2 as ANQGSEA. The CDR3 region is CSVEEFGGGDYNEQFF. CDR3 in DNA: TGCAGCGTTGAAGAGTTCGGAGGGGGGGACTACAATGAGCAGTTCTTC.

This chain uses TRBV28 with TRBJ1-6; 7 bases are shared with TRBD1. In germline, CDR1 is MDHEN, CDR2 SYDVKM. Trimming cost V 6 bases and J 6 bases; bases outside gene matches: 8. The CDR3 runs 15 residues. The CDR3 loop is CASSRPGQPNSPLHF. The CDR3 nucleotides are TGTGCCAGCAGCAGACCGGGACAGCCTAATTCACCCCTCCACTTT.

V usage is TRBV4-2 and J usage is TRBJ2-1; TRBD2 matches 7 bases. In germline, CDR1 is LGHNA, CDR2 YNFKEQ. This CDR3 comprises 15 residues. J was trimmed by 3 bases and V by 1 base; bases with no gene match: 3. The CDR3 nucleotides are TGTGCCAGCAGCCAAGTGGGCGGGAGCTACAATGAGCAGTTCTTC. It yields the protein CASSQVGGSYNEQFF.

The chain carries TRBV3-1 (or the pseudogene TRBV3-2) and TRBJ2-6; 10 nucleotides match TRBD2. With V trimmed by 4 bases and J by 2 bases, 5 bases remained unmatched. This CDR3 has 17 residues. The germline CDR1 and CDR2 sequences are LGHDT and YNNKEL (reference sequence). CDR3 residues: CASSPLAGGAGANVLTF. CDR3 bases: TGTGCCAGCAGCCCGTTAGCGGGAGGAGCTGGGGCCAACGTCCTGACTTTC.

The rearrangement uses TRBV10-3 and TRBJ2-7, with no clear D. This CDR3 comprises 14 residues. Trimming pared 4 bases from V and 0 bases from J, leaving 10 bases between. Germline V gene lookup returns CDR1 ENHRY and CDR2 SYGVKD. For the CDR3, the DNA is TGTGCCATCAGTGCGGCAGGTCTCTCCTACGAGCAGTACTTC. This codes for CAISAAGLSYEQYF.

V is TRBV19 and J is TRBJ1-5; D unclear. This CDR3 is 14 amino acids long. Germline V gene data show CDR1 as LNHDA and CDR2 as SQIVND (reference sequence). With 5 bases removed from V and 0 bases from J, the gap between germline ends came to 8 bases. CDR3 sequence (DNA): TGTGCCAGTAGTGGAGGGCGTAGCAATCAGCCCCAGCATTTT. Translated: CASSGGRSNQPQHF. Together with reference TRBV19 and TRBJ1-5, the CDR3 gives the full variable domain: DGGITQSPKYLFRKEGQNVTLSCEQNLNHDAMYWYRQDPGQGLRLIYYSQIVNDFQKGDIAEGYSVSREKKESFPLTVTSAQKNPTAFYLCASSGGRSNQPQHFGDGTRLSIL.

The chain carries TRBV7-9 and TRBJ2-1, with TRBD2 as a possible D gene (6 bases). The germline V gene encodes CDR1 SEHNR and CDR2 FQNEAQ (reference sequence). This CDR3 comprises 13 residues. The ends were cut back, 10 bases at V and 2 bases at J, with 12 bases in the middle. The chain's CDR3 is CANGGFAYNEQFF. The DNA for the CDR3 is TGTGCCAATGGGGGGTTCGCCTACAATGAGCAGTTCTTC.

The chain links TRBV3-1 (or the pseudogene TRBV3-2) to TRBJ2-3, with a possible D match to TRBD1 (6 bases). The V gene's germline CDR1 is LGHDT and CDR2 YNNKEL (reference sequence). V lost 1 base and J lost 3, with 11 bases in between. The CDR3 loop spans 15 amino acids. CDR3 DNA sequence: TGTGCCAGCAGCCAAGGGGGGCCCTTAACAGATACGCAGTATTTT. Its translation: CASSQGGPLTDTQYF.

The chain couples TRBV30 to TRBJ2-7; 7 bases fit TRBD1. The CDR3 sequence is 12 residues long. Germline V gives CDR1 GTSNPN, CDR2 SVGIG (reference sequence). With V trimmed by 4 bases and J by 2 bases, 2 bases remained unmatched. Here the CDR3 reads CAWNRGPYEQYF. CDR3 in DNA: TGTGCCTGGAACAGGGGTCCCTACGAGCAGTACTTC.

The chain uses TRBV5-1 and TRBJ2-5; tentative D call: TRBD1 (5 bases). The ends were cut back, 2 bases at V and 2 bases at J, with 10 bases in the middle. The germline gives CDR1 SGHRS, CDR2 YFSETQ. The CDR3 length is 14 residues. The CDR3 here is CASSFGQVQETQYF. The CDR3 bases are TGCGCCAGCAGCTTTGGACAAGTACAAGAGACCCAGTACTTC. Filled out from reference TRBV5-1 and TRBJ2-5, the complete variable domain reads KAGVTQTPRYLIKTRGQQVTLSCSPISGHRSVSWYQQTPGQGLQFLFEYFSETQRNKGNFPGRFSGRQFSNSRSEMNVSTLELGDSALYLCASSFGQVQETQYFGPGTRLLVL.

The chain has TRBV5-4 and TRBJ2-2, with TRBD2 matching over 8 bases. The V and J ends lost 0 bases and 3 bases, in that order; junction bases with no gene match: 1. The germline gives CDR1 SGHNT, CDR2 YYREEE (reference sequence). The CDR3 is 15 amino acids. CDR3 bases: TGTGCCAGCAGCTTGGCCGGGAGGGACACCGGGGAGCTGTTTTTT. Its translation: CASSLAGRDTGELFF.

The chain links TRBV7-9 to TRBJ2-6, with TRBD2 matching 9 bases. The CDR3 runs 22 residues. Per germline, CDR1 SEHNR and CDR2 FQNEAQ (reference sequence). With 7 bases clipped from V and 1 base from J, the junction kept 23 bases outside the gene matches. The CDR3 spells CASTNRWRVPQRGASGANVLTF. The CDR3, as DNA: TGTGCCAGCACAAATCGGTGGCGGGTCCCCCAGCGGGGGGCTTCTGGGGCCAACGTCCTGACTTTC.

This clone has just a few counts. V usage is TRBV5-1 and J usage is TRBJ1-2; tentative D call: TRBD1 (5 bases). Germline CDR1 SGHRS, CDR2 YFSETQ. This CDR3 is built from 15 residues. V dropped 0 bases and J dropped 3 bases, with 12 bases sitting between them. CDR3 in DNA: TGCGCCAGCAGCTTGGGGGTAGGGGTGGACTATGGCTACACCTTC. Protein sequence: CASSLGVGVDYGYTF.

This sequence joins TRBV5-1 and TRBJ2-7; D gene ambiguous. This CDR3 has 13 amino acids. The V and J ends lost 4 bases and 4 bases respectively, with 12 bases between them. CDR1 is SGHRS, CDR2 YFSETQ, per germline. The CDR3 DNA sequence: TGCGCCAGCAGCCTCCTTGGTACTTACGAGCAGTACTTC. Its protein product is CASSLLGTYEQYF.

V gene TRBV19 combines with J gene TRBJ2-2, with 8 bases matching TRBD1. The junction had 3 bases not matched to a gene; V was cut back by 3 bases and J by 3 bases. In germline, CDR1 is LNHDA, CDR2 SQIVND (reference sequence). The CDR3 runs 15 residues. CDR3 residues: CASSIIQGDTGELFF. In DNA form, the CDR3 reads TGTGCCAGTAGTATTATACAGGGGGACACCGGGGAGCTGTTTTTT.